The 24 T cell receptor beta chains given below trace back to one sample, sequenced in a study of neurological immune-mediated disorders. Specified time point: longitudinal time-point 2. TCRdb independently ran MiXCR on the 5' RACE reads; one entry per CDR3 protein. The table includes 70,000 to 95,000 distinct CDR3 sequences, roughly an eighth detected once. Sequencing was done on a sample of PBMCs. Receptors originate from a female donor with HTLV-1-associated myelopathy (HAM/TSP).

This clonotype has ten or more counts. CDR3 protein: CASSWVGGQETQYF. CDR3 sequence (DNA): TGCGCCAGCAGCTGGGTAGGCGGCCAAGAGACCCAGTACTTC. The chain links TRBV5-1 to TRBJ2-5; D is ambiguous. V gave up 3 bases and J gave up 1 base, with 10 bases separating them. CDR1 and CDR2 from the germline V gene are SGHRS and YFSETQ. The CDR3 is made up of 14 amino acids.

At least ten counts were recorded for this clonotype. The rearrangement links TRBV2 to TRBJ2-2, with D uncertain. The CDR3 runs to 14 residues. V was shortened by 4 bases and J by 1 base, with 7 bases between the two germline ends. Germline V gene sequence: CDR1 SNHLY, CDR2 FYNNEI. The CDR3 spells CASSVTQNTGELFF. The CDR3 bases are TGTGCCAGCAGTGTTACCCAGAACACCGGGGAGCTGTTTTTT. The full variable domain, with the rest looked up from reference TRBV2 and TRBJ2-2, is EPEVTQTPSHQVTQMGQEVILRCVPISNHLYFYWYRQILGQKVEFLVSFYNNEISEKSEIFDDQFSVERPDGSNFTLKIRSTKLEDSAMYFCASSVTQNTGELFFGEGSRLTVL.

This clonotype occurred many times. The genes are TRBV12-3 or TRBV12-4 and TRBJ2-2; 10 positions agree with TRBD1. The CDR3 contains 14 residues. V lost 5 bases, J lost 4 bases, and 1 base stayed unmatched. CDR3 amino acids: CASSRTGGTGELFF. The CDR3 DNA reads TGTGCCAGCAGTCGGACAGGGGGCACCGGGGAGCTGTTTTTT.

Comment on this clonotype: This may stem from a read error, because a much larger clone lies one nucleotide away. This chain connects TRBV5-1 to TRBJ1-1; a weak D match, TRBD1 (5 bases). The germline V gene encodes CDR1 SGHRS and CDR2 YFSETQ. Trimming took 0 bases from V and 0 from J, leaving 9 bases between them. The CDR3 has 15 residues. The CDR3 is CASSLDRWMNTEAFF. The CDR3 nucleotides are TGCGCCAGCAGCTTGGACAGGTGGATGAACACTGAAGCTTTCTTT.

Concerning this clonotype itself: One end of the junction is discordant with germline, which a read error may explain. V gene TRBV14 combines with J gene TRBJ2-1, with D unresolved. The CDR3 is 15 amino acids. Germline-derived CDR1 and CDR2 are SGHDN and FVKESK. This chain's CDR3 is CASSKGQTFYNEQFF. The CDR3 DNA reads as TGTGCCAGCAGCAAAGGGCAGACCTTTTACAATGAACAGTTCTTC.

This clonotype has a count of ten or more. The V gene is TRBV7-9, the J gene TRBJ2-2, with D possibly matching TRBD1 (6 bases). In germline, CDR1 is SEHNR, CDR2 FQNEAQ (reference sequence). The CDR3 contains 14 residues. Trimming took off 7 bases at V and 2 bases at J, with 11 bases between the two ends. CDR3 DNA sequence: TGTGCCAGCATCCCGGACAGAAACACCGGGGAGCTGTTTTTT. Its protein is CASIPDRNTGELFF.

This sequence joins TRBV5-6 and TRBJ2-3; D may be TRBD1 or TRBD2 (5 bases each). CDR1 is SGHDT, CDR2 YYEEEE, per germline. The CDR3 spans 15 residues. Trimming took off 0 bases at V and 0 bases at J, with 8 bases between the two ends. CDR3 in DNA: TGTGCCAGCAGCTTGGAGTGGGACAGCACAGATACGCAGTATTTT. Translating it yields CASSLEWDSTDTQYF.

This clonotype was seen at least ten times. The chain recombines TRBV24-1 with TRBJ2-1; 9 nucleotides align to TRBD1. The CDR3 has 16 amino acids. Germline V gives CDR1 KGHDR, CDR2 SFDVKD. Trimming at V came to 2 bases and at J to 8 bases, leaving 9 bases not matched to a gene. For the CDR3, the DNA is TGTGCCACCAGTGATTCACAGGGGGCTGGGGTTGATGAGCAGTTCTTC. It codes for CATSDSQGAGVDEQFF.

This clonotype came up many times. The chain uses TRBV7-9 and TRBJ2-7; 9 bases fit TRBD1. The CDR3 runs 13 residues. Germline V gene lookup returns CDR1 SEHNR and CDR2 FQNEAQ (reference sequence). V shed 6 bases, J shed 3 bases, and the junction held 3 bases outside the gene matches. As DNA, the CDR3 is TGTGCCAGCAGTCCGGGACAGGGCTACGAGCAGTACTTC. Its translation is CASSPGQGYEQYF.

In this sample, this clonotype turned up many times. The gene calls are TRBV5-1 and TRBJ2-1; 9 bases are a match to TRBD2. Germline CDR1 SGHRS, CDR2 YFSETQ. The J segment lost 6 bases and the V segment lost 2 bases, leaving 9 bases of the junction unmatched. The CDR3 sequence is 16 residues long. The CDR3 sequence is CASSFDLAGSGNEQFF. CDR3 coding DNA: TGCGCCAGCAGCTTTGATCTAGCGGGGTCCGGCAATGAGCAGTTCTTC.

This clonotype was recorded many times. The rearrangement uses TRBV5-1 and TRBJ2-7; maybe TRBD2 (5 bases). Trimming shortened V by 0 bases and J by 4 bases, and 8 bases separated the two germline ends. CDR1 is SGHRS, CDR2 YFSETQ, per germline. The CDR3 extends over 13 amino acids. For the CDR3, the DNA is TGCGCCAGCAGCTTGGGGACTGTATACGAGCAGTACTTC. Its protein product is CASSLGTVYEQYF.

This clonotype was observed at least ten times. In nucleotides, the CDR3 is TGCGCCAGCAAAGGTTGGTCGGCGACAGGGAAGGATGAAAAACTGTTTTTT. It specifies CASKGWSATGKDEKLFF. The chain is built from TRBV5-1 and TRBJ1-4, with 7 bases identical to TRBD1. CDR1 is SGHRS, CDR2 YFSETQ, per germline. The length of the CDR3 is 17 residues. The J segment lost 6 bases and the V segment lost 6 bases, leaving 17 bases of the junction unmatched.

The chain uses TRBV20-1 and TRBJ2-1, with 10 bases lining up with TRBD2. The ends lost 0 bases at V and 8 bases at J; junction bases unmatched: 4. Germline assignment: CDR1 DFQATT and CDR2 SNEGSKA (reference sequence). This CDR3 has 14 amino acids. Here the CDR3 DNA reads TGCAGTGCTAGAGATCGGACTAGCGGCTATGAGCAGTTCTTC. It translates to CSARDRTSGYEQFF.

This clonotype has ten or more counts. V is TRBV20-1 and J is TRBJ2-3; 11 bases line up with TRBD2. Trimming removed 6 bases from V and 1 base from J; junction bases left unmatched: 3. Germline CDR1 is DFQATT and CDR2 is SNEGSKA (reference sequence). This CDR3 region has 14 residues. The CDR3 region has the DNA TGCAGTGCACCGGGACTAGCGGGCACAGATACGCAGTATTTT. Protein sequence: CSAPGLAGTDTQYF.

Many counts were recorded for this clonotype. The V call is TRBV5-1, the J call TRBJ2-3, with 7 bases that match TRBD1. CDR1 is SGHRS, CDR2 YFSETQ, per germline. The V segment lost 0 bases and the J segment 4 bases; nucleotides outside the gene matches: 8. The CDR3 spans 16 residues. As DNA, the CDR3 is TGCGCCAGCAGCTTGGTGTCAGGGGGAACGGCAGATACGCAGTATTTT. Translating gives CASSLVSGGTADTQYF.

This clonotype has at least ten counts. The rearrangement uses TRBV12-3 or TRBV12-4 and TRBJ2-5, with D unclear. This CDR3 has 12 amino acids. V was cut by 3 bases and J by 7 bases, with 9 bases left in between. CDR3 loop: CASSFPWGTQYF. As DNA, the CDR3 is TGTGCCAGCAGTTTTCCCTGGGGGACCCAGTACTTC.

This clonotype has a count of ten or more. The chain couples TRBV12-3 or TRBV12-4 to TRBJ2-1; D remains ambiguous. V was cut by 6 bases and J by 9 bases, with 9 bases left in between. This CDR3 spans 11 amino acids. The DNA of the CDR3 is TGTGCCAGCAGCTCTAGATTTGAGCAGTTCTTC. Translated: CASSSRFEQFF.

This chain joins TRBV12-3 or TRBV12-4 and TRBJ1-5, with unresolved D. The ends were cut back, 1 base at V and 5 bases at J, with 6 bases in the middle. This CDR3 has 13 amino acids. CDR3 nucleotide sequence: TGTGCCAGCAGTTTAGATCCTGATCAGCCCCAGCATTTT. Amino acids: CASSLDPDQPQHF.

In this sample, this clonotype turned up many times. This chain connects TRBV28 to TRBJ2-7; 10 bases are shared with TRBD1. The germline V gene encodes CDR1 MDHEN and CDR2 SYDVKM. V was clipped by 3 bases and J by 4 bases; unmatched bases: 9. This CDR3 comprises 16 residues. Written as DNA, the CDR3 is TGTGCCAGCAGTTTTAACTCGGACAGGGGGAGGTACGAGCAGTACTTC. As protein: CASSFNSDRGRYEQYF.

Comments on this clonotype: At one end, the junction sequence differs from germline, possibly due to a read error. CDR3 residues: CASSSGASWAYVLTF. The CDR3 region has the DNA TGTGCCAGCAGCTCAGGAGCTTCCTGGGCCTACGTCCTGACTTTC. The chain joins TRBV28 to TRBJ2-6, with D uncertain. Germline lookup yields CDR1 MDHEN and CDR2 SYDVKM. The CDR3 runs to 15 residues.

This clonotype showed up many times. CDR3 bases: TGTGCCAGCCGGACACGTCTCTCCGAGCAGTACTTC. Translation gives CASRTRLSEQYF. This chain uses TRBV6-2 or TRBV6-3 with TRBJ2-7; D possibly corresponds to TRBD1 (5 bases). Trimming removed 8 bases from V and 6 bases from J, with 14 bases in between. CDR3 length: 12 amino acids. Germline V CDR1 and CDR2: MNHEY, SVGEGT.

This clonotype was picked up many times. The chain combines TRBV9 with TRBJ1-2, with 11 positions matching TRBD1. Per the germline V gene, CDR1 is SGDLS and CDR2 is YYNGEE. The length of the CDR3 is 16 residues. V trimming: 2 bases; J trimming: 0 bases; junction bases outside the gene matches: 3. The CDR3 region has the DNA TGTGCCAGCAGCGTTGGACAGGGGGCGACTAACTATGGCTACACCTTC. It translates to CASSVGQGATNYGYTF.

This clonotype was counted many times. The chain uses TRBV9 and TRBJ2-7, with D perhaps matching TRBD1 (6 bases). The germline V gene encodes CDR1 SGDLS and CDR2 YYNGEE. The CDR3 loop spans 14 amino acids. Trimming cost V 3 bases and J 7 bases, with 17 bases left between them. CDR3 DNA sequence: TGTGCCAGCAGCGATCGGACAGTCAATGGGGAGCAGTACTTC. It specifies CASSDRTVNGEQYF.

This clonotype was seen many times. The CDR3 DNA reads TGCGCCAGCAGCTCGGGACTAGCGGGGGGGCGGGGCACAGATACGCAGTATTTT. Translation: CASSSGLAGGRGTDTQYF. This rearrangement joins TRBV5-1 to TRBJ2-3; 16 bases are shared with TRBD2. Trimming at V came to 3 bases and at J to 1 base, leaving 5 bases not matched to a gene. CDR3 length: 18 residues. Germline assignment: CDR1 SGHRS and CDR2 YFSETQ.